This T cell receptor beta chain was recovered during a study of Tregs in tolerant kidney transplant recipients. Study-wide context: Recipients received nonmyeloablative bone marrow transplants from related graft donors, with transient mixed chimerism.

Per germline, CDR1 SGHRS and CDR2 YFSETQ. Trimming took off 3 bases at V and 4 bases at J, with 12 bases between the two ends. The CDR3 sequence is 14 residues long. The data were produced by immunoSEQ multiplex PCR, yet TCRdb's version contains in-frame clones alone and is incomplete. The sample shows approximately 100,000 clones, 90% to 95% of them seen only once. This TCR was sampled from a human donor who received a combined kidney and bone marrow transplant. The chain couples TRBV5-1 to TRBJ2-3; a weak D match, TRBD2 (6 bases). The source material was CD4+ T cells from blood, sampled before the transplant. The CDR3: CASSSPGLPDTQYF. CDR3 coding DNA: TGCGCCAGCAGCTCTCCGGGACTCCCAGATACGCAGTATTTT. Combining the CDR3 with reference TRBV5-1 and TRBJ2-3 gives the whole variable domain KAGVTQTPRYLIKTRGQQVTLSCSPISGHRSVSWYQQTPGQGLQFLFEYFSETQRNKGNFPGRFSGRQFSNSRSEMNVSTLELGDSALYLCASSSPGLPDTQYFGPGTRLTVL.